What follows are 10 T cell receptor beta chains derived from one specimen sequenced in a study of spatial heterogeneity in lung cancer. Time point in this sample: blood at routine non-recurrence follow-up after resection. MiXCR was run by TCRdb on the 5' RACE reads, yielding one entry per CDR3 protein. The data show about 16,000 distinct CDR3 sequences, 6.3% seen once. Sequencing used PBMCs, obtained at follow-up. The source of these receptors is a male donor with early-stage non-small cell lung cancer.

This clonotype was counted a single time. This clone may be a read error of a much larger clone one base away. The chain links TRBV20-1 to TRBJ2-2, with a possible D match to TRBD1 (5 bases). CDR1 and CDR2 from the germline V gene are DFQATT and SNEGSKA (reference sequence). The CDR3 contains 11 residues. The CDR3 DNA reads TGCAGCGTGGGCAGGGCCGGGGAGCTGTTTTTT. This translates into CSVGRAGELFF.

The rearrangement uses TRBV7-9 and TRBJ2-2, with D maybe TRBD2 (6 bases). Germline CDR1 reads SEHNR; CDR2 reads FQNEAQ (reference sequence). V lost 6 bases and J 2 bases, leaving 13 bases between the germline ends. This CDR3 region has 15 residues. CDR3 protein: CASSPLGGNTGELFF. As DNA, the CDR3 is TGTGCCAGCAGTCCTCTGGGAGGAAACACCGGGGAGCTGTTTTTT.

The chain has TRBV2 and TRBJ2-6, with D unresolved. CDR1 and CDR2 from the germline V gene are SNHLY and FYNNEI. V was clipped by 5 bases and J by 4 bases, with 12 bases between them. This CDR3 spans 15 amino acids. CDR3 sequence (DNA): TGTGCCAGCAGTCCGGGCTACTCCGGGGCCAACGTCCTGACTTTC. This gives the protein CASSPGYSGANVLTF.

This clonotype was seen at least ten times. The rearrangement uses TRBV7-2 and TRBJ2-1, with D possibly matching TRBD1 (6 bases). CDR3 length: 15 residues. Germline assignment: CDR1 SGHTA and CDR2 FQGNSA. The V end lost 1 base, the J end lost 9 bases, and 16 bases lay between the germline ends. CDR3 nucleotides: TGTGCCAGCAGCTTAGAACCTGGGAGAGGGGGTGAGCAGTTCTTC. It translates to CASSLEPGRGGEQFF.

By sample share, this clonotype is medium-sized (0.01 to 0.1%). The chain carries TRBV10-3 and TRBJ1-2; D not certain. The CDR3 has 13 amino acids. Per germline, CDR1 ENHRY and CDR2 SYGVKD. Trimming took off 3 bases at V and 3 bases at J, with 8 bases between the two ends. The CDR3 loop reads CAISDSVDYGYTF. CDR3 in DNA: TGTGCCATCAGTGATTCGGTGGACTATGGCTACACCTTC.

In its sample, this clonotype was seen many times. One end of the junction fails to match germline, which may point to a read error. The chain uses TRBV20-1 and TRBJ2-7, with TRBD2 identical over 13 bases. Germline V gene lookup returns CDR1 DFQATT and CDR2 SNEGSKA (reference sequence). The CDR3 contains 14 residues. CDR3 loop: CSANDPGTSGAPGF. The CDR3 region has the DNA TGCAGTGCCAACGACCCCGGGACTAGCGGGGCCCCGGGGTTC.

This clonotype came up many times. The chain combines TRBV7-7 with TRBJ2-1; 10 bases are shared with TRBD2. CDR1 SSHAT and CDR2 FNYEAQ come from the germline V gene (reference sequence). The CDR3 spans 15 residues. The V gene end was trimmed by 5 bases and the J gene end by 4 bases; junction bases not matched to a gene: 5. The DNA of the CDR3 is TGTGCCAGCAGCCCAGGACTAGCGGAGTACAATGAGCAGTTCTTC. It yields the protein CASSPGLAEYNEQFF.

This clonotype was observed at least ten times. The rearrangement uses TRBV28 and TRBJ2-2; D possibly corresponds to TRBD1 (5 bases). Trimming shortened V by 3 bases and J by 5 bases, and 13 bases separated the two germline ends. The germline gives CDR1 MDHEN, CDR2 SYDVKM. This CDR3 region has 15 residues. The chain's CDR3 is CASSLFGAGTGELFF. Here the CDR3 DNA reads TGTGCCAGCAGTTTGTTTGGGGCCGGGACCGGGGAGCTGTTTTTT.

The chain links TRBV24-1 to TRBJ1-4; 7 bases map to TRBD1. V was pared by 2 bases and J by 3 bases, with 8 bases of the junction left unmatched. Germline CDR1 KGHDR, CDR2 SFDVKD. The CDR3 has 17 residues. As DNA, the CDR3 is TGTGCCACCAGTGATTCCTCTAAGGGGGCGGCTAATGAAAAACTGTTTTTT. It is translated as CATSDSSKGAANEKLFF.

This clonotype was recorded many times. The CDR3 protein is CASSLHPNKNSNQPQHF. CDR3 bases: TGTGCCAGCAGTTTACACCCCAATAAGAATAGCAATCAGCCCCAGCATTTT. The chain carries TRBV28 and TRBJ1-5, with D uncertain. This CDR3 spans 17 amino acids. Trimming removed 2 bases from V and 0 bases from J, with 14 bases in between. CDR1 MDHEN and CDR2 SYDVKM come from the germline V gene.